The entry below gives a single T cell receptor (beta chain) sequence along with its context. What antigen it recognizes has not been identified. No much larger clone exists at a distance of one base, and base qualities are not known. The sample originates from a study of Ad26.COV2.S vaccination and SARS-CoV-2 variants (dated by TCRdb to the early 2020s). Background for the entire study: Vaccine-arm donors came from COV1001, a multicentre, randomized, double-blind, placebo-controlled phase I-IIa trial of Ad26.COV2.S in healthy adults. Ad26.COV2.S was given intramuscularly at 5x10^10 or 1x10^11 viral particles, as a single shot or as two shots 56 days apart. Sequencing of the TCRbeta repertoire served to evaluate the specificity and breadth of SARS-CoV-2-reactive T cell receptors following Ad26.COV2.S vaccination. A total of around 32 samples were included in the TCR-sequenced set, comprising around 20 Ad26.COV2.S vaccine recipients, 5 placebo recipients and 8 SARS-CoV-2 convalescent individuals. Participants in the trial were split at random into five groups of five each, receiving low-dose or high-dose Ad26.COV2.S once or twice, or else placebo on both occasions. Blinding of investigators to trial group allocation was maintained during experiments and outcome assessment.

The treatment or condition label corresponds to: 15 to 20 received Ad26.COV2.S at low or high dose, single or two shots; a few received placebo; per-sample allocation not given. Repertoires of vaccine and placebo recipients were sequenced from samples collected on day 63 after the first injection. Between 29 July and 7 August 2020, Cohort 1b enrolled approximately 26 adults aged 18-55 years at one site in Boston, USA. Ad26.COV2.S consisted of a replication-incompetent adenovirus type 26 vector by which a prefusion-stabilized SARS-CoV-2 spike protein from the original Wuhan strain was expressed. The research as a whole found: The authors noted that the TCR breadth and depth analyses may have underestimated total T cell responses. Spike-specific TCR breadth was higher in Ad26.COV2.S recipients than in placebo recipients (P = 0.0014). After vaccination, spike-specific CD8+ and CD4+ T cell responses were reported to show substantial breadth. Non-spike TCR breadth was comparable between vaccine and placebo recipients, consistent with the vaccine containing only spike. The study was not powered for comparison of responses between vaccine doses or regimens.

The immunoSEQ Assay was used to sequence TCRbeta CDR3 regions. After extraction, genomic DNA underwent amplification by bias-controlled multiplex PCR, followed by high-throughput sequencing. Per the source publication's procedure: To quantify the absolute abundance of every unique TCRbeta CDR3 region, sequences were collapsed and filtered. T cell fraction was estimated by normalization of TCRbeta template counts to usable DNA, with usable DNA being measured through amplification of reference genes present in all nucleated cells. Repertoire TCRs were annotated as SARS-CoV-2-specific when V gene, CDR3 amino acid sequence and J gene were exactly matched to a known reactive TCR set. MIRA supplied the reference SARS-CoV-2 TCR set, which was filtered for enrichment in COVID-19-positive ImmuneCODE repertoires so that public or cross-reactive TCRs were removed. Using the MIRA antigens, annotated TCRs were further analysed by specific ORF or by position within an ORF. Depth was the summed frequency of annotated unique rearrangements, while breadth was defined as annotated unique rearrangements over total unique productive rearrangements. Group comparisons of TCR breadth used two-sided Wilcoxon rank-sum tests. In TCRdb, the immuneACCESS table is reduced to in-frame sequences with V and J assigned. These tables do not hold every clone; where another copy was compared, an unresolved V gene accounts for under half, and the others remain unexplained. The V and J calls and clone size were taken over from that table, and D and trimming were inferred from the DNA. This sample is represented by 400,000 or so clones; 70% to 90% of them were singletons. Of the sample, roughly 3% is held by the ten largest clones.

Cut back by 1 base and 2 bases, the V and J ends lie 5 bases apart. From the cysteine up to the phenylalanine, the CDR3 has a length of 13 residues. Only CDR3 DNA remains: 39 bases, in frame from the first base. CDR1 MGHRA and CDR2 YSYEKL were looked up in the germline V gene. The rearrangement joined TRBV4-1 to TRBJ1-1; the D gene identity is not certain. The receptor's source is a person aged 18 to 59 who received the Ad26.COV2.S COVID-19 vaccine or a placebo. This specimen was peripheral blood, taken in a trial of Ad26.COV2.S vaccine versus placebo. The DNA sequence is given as TGCGCCAGCAGCCAAGCGGGTAACACTGAAGCTTTCTTT. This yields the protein CASSQAGNTEAFF.